Listed below are T cell receptor beta chains from one sample, sequenced in a study of identical twins. TCRdb recomputed calls from the 5' RACE reads with MiXCR, one row per CDR3 protein. The table has 550,000 to 700,000 distinct CDR3 sequences, nearly 10% seen once. These data were also filed under a second study, of yellow fever vaccine responses in identical twins.

Material for sequencing was PBMCs. The receptors derive from a woman aged 18-35 years in good health. Each CDR3 is given with its conserved first and last residue. A D gene is named only where the DNA matches it firmly. Only part of the rows carry a size: once, few, many, or a class if the clone is expanded.

J | D | size | V | CDR3 | DNA
TRBJ1-2 | NA | few | TRBV15 | CATSRGGDHYGYTF | TGTGCCACCAGCAGGGGAGGTGATCACTATGGCTACACCTTC
TRBJ1-1 | NA | many | TRBV27 | CASQRGPEGTEAFF | TGTGCCAGCCAGCGGGGCCCGGAGGGGACTGAAGCTTTCTTT
TRBJ1-2 | NA | many | TRBV11-1 | CASSLQQGYYGYTF | TGTGCCAGCAGCCTCCAACAGGGTTACTATGGCTACACCTTC
TRBJ1-4 | NA | many | TRBV27 | CASSFYSNEKLFF | TGTGCCAGCAGTTTCTATAGTAATGAAAAACTGTTTTTT
TRBJ2-3 | TRBD2 | many | TRBV20-1 | CSARTLAGESDTQYF | TGCAGTGCTAGGACTCTAGCGGGAGAGTCCGATACGCAGTATTTT
TRBJ1-5 | NA | NA | TRBV27 | CASSPFNQPQHF | TGTGCCAGCAGTCCCTTCAATCAGCCCCAGCATTTT
TRBJ2-7 | NA | many | TRBV29-1 | CSVEDKGGSYEQYF | TGCAGCGTTGAAGACAAGGGGGGGTCCTACGAGCAGTACTTC
TRBJ2-1 | TRBD1 | few | TRBV9 | CASSPGGVRYEQFF | TGTGCCAGCAGTCCAGGGGGAGTTCGGTATGAGCAGTTCTTC
TRBJ1-2 | NA | NA | TRBV7-9 | CASMFSGSPTF | TGTGCCAGCATGTTTTCGGGCAGTCCCACCTTC
TRBJ2-3 | NA | NA | TRBV6-5 | CASSYDPSWIDTQYF | TGTGCCAGCAGTTACGACCCCTCCTGGATAGATACGCAGTATTTT
TRBJ2-5 | NA | few | TRBV4-2 | CASSESLKETQYF | TGTGCCAGCAGCGAGAGTCTAAAGGAGACCCAGTACTTC
TRBJ2-1 | TRBD2 | few | TRBV12-3/TRBV12-4 | CASSPRTSGGAWGNEQFF | TGTGCCAGCAGTCCCCGGACTAGCGGGGGGGCGTGGGGTAATGAGCAGTTCTTC
TRBJ2-5 | TRBD1 | NA | TRBV6-5 | CASSSLGQGFGETQYF | TGTGCCAGCAGTTCCCTGGGACAGGGGTTTGGAGAGACCCAGTACTTC
TRBJ1-5 | TRBD1 | NA | TRBV27 | CASSLPGGKPQHF | TGTGCCAGCAGTTTACCAGGGGGGAAGCCCCAGCATTTT
TRBJ2-1 | NA | few | TRBV19 | CASSPQEGLLYNEQFF | TGTGCCAGTAGTCCCCAAGAGGGGCTACTATACAATGAGCAGTTCTTC
TRBJ2-7 | TRBD1 | few | TRBV7-2 | CASSLAHRGPYEQYF | TGTGCCAGCAGCTTAGCCCACAGGGGGCCCTACGAGCAGTACTTC
TRBJ2-7 | NA | NA | TRBV27 | CASSFLGYSKGEVDREQYF | TGTGCCAGCAGTTTTTTGGGGTATTCAAAGGGAGAGGTAGATCGCGAGCAGTACTTC
TRBJ2-5 | NA | NA | TRBV27 | CASSLYSRYGQETQYF | TGTGCCAGCAGTTTATACAGTCGGTACGGACAAGAGACCCAGTACTTC
TRBJ2-7 | TRBD1 | NA | TRBV6-2/TRBV6-3 | CASSGPGTDSYEQYF | TGTGCCAGCAGTGGACCAGGGACAGACAGCTACGAGCAGTACTTC
TRBJ1-4 | NA | many | TRBV12-3/TRBV12-4 | CASSLGQTNEKLFF | TGTGCCAGCAGTTTAGGGCAGACTAATGAAAAACTGTTTTTT
TRBJ2-1 | NA | many | TRBV20-1 | CSAIQSSDSYNEQFF | TGCAGTGCTATTCAGTCTAGCGATTCCTACAATGAGCAGTTCTTC
TRBJ2-5 | NA | few | TRBV3-1 | CASSQVDRTYETQYF | TGTGCCAGCAGCCAAGTAGACCGAACCTATGAGACCCAGTACTTC
TRBJ2-1 | TRBD2 | many | TRBV10-3 | CAIGRGGPVEQFF | TGTGCCATCGGTCGGGGGGGCCCGGTAGAGCAGTTCTTC
TRBJ2-7 | NA | NA | TRBV28 | CASSSAGSSSYEQYF | TGTGCCAGCAGTTCCGCGGGGTCGAGCTCCTACGAGCAGTACTTC
TRBJ2-2 | TRBD1 | few | TRBV25-1 | CASAEQGAKTGELFF | TGTGCCAGCGCCGAACAGGGGGCAAAAACCGGGGAGCTGTTTTTT
TRBJ2-1 | TRBD2 | NA | TRBV12-3/TRBV12-4 | CASTPTSVYNEQFF | TGTGCCAGCACCCCGACTAGCGTTTACAATGAGCAGTTCTTC
TRBJ2-1 | TRBD1 | NA | TRBV12-5 | CASVGQGAHEQFF | TGTGCTAGTGTGGGACAGGGGGCCCATGAGCAGTTCTTC
TRBJ2-7 | TRBD2 | NA | TRBV11-3 | CASSYSGTTGEQYF | TGTGCCAGCAGCTATAGCGGGACAACGGGCGAGCAGTACTTC
TRBJ1-6 | NA | many | TRBV20-1 | CSAPRTGTDNSPLHF | TGCAGTGCTCCACGGACCGGGACGGATAATTCACCCCTCCACTTT
TRBJ2-7 | NA | NA | TRBV3-1 | CASSQLATSSYEQYF | TGTGCCAGCAGCCAACTAGCTACCTCCAGCTACGAGCAGTACTTC
TRBJ2-5 | TRBD1 | NA | TRBV12-3/TRBV12-4 | CASSKRDSLGETQYF | TGTGCCAGCAGTAAACGGGACAGCCTCGGGGAGACCCAGTACTTC
TRBJ2-4 | NA | few | TRBV5-1 | CASSENPLTKDIQYF | TGCGCCAGCAGCGAGAACCCACTGACCAAGGACATTCAGTACTTC
TRBJ2-3 | TRBD2 | few | TRBV6-2/TRBV6-3 | CASSPPRGLAGSRDTQYF | TGTGCCAGCAGCCCCCCGCGGGGGCTAGCGGGAAGTAGGGATACGCAGTATTTT
TRBJ1-1 | NA | many | TRBV5-6 | CASRLATTEAFF | TGTGCCAGCAGACTGGCAACGACTGAAGCTTTCTTT
TRBJ2-7 | NA | NA | TRBV29-1 | CSVEAPGAPYEQYF | TGCAGCGTTGAAGCCCCAGGGGCCCCCTACGAGCAGTACTTC
TRBJ2-5 | NA | many | TRBV29-1 | CSVVEWLAQETQYF | TGCAGCGTTGTAGAGTGGCTAGCCCAAGAGACCCAGTACTTC
TRBJ2-7 | TRBD2 | few | TRBV5-4 | CASKAGGLSLGSEQYF | TGTGCCAGCAAGGCGGGAGGGCTAAGTTTGGGCTCCGAGCAGTACTTC
TRBJ2-3 | NA | few | TRBV25-1 | CASSEYGTPGADTQYF | TGTGCCAGCAGTGAATACGGTACCCCTGGGGCGGATACGCAGTATTTT
TRBJ2-3 | TRBD1 | NA | TRBV20-1 | CSASDRGQGTDTQYF | TGCAGTGCTAGCGACAGGGGTCAAGGCACAGATACGCAGTATTTT
TRBJ2-5 | TRBD2 | few | TRBV7-2 | CASSPGTSYEETQYF | TGTGCCAGCAGCCCCGGGACTAGCTATGAAGAGACCCAGTACTTC
TRBJ2-5 | TRBD1 | few | TRBV5-1 | CASSLQGALITQETQYF | TGCGCCAGCAGCTTACAGGGGGCGCTTATTACGCAAGAGACCCAGTACTTC
TRBJ2-1 | TRBD2 | few | TRBV12-3/TRBV12-4 | CASSLGVRSGRYNEQFF | TGTGCCAGCAGTTTAGGGGTCCGGAGCGGGAGATACAATGAGCAGTTCTTC
TRBJ2-5 | TRBD1 | NA | TRBV12-3/TRBV12-4 | CASTPGDRAVSVSF | TGTGCCAGCACCCCTGGGGACAGGGCCGTTTCTGTAAGCTTC
TRBJ2-3 | NA | many | TRBV6-1 | CATRFGSEASDTQYF | TGTGCCACAAGATTCGGGTCGGAAGCGTCAGATACGCAGTATTTT
TRBJ2-1 | NA | NA | TRBV7-9 | CASSFFGLQYNEQFF | TGTGCCAGCAGCTTTTTTGGACTACAATACAATGAGCAGTTCTTC
TRBJ2-7 | NA | many | TRBV20-1 | CSARGDSRGYEQYF | TGCAGTGCTAGAGGGGACTCTAGGGGCTACGAGCAGTACTTC
TRBJ2-3 | NA | few | TRBV20-1 | CSARVGGSTDTQYF | TGCAGTGCTAGAGTGGGTGGAAGCACAGATACGCAGTATTTT
TRBJ2-5 | NA | few | TRBV7-6 | CASSLRRQGRREETQYF | TGTGCCAGCAGCCTACGACGGCAGGGACGACGGGAAGAGACCCAGTACTTC
TRBJ2-1 | NA | many | TRBV20-1 | CSAVGRNEQFF | TGCAGTGCTGTAGGGCGGAATGAGCAGTTCTTC